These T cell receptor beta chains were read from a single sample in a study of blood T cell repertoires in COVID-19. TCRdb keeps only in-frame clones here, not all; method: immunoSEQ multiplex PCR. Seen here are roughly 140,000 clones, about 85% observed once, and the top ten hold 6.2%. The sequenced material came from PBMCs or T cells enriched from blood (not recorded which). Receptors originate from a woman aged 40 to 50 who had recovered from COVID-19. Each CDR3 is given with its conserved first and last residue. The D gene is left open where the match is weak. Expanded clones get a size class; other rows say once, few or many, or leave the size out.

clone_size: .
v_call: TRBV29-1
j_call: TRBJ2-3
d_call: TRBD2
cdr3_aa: CGGFGTSDNGDTQYF
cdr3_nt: TGCGGGGGATTCGGGACTAGCGACAACGGGGATACGCAGTATTTT

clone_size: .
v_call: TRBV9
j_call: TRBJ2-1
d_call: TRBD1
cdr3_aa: CASSVQTGTGAYNEQFF
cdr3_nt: TGTGCCAGCAGCGTCCAGACCGGGACAGGTGCATACAATGAGCAGTTCTTC

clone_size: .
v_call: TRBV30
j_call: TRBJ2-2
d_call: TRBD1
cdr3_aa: CAWSDRGWNSGELFF
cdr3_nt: TGTGCCTGGAGTGACAGGGGGTGGAACTCCGGGGAGCTGTTTTTT

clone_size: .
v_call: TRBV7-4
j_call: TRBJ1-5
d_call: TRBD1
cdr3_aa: CASSFPLVGQDSNQPQHF
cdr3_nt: TGTGCCAGCAGCTTTCCGCTTGTCGGACAGGATAGCAATCAGCCCCAGCATTTT

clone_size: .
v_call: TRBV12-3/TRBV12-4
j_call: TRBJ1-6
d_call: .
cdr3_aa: CASSFGYNSPLHF
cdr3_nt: TGTGCCAGCAGTTTCGGGTATAATTCACCCCTCCACTTT

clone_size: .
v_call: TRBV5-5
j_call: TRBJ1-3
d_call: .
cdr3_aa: CASSLWDFSSGNTIYF
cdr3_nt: TGTGCCAGCAGCTTGTGGGACTTCTCCTCTGGAAACACCATATATTTT

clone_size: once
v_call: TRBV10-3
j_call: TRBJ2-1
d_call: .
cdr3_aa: CAITPGRDEQFF
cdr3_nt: TGTGCCATCACTCCAGGCAGGGATGAGCAGTTCTTC

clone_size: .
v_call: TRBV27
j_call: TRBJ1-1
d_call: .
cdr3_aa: CASGQTINTEAFF
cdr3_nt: TGTGCCAGCGGGCAGACCATAAACACTGAAGCTTTCTTT

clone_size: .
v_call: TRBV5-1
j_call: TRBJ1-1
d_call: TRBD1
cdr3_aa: CASSQQGAAEAFF
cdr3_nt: TGCGCCAGCAGCCAGCAGGGGGCCGCTGAAGCTTTCTTT

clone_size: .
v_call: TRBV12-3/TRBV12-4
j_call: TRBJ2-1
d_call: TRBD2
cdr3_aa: CASSLGRVSEQFF
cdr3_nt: TGTGCCAGCAGCTTGGGGAGGGTCAGTGAGCAGTTCTTC

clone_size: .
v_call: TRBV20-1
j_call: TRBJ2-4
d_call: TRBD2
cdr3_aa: CSASLRTSGRGNIQYF
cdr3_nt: TGCAGTGCTAGTCTTCGGACTAGCGGGAGGGGAAACATTCAGTACTTC

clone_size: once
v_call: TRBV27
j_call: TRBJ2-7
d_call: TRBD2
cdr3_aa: CASSPGGVYEQYF
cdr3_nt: TGTGCCAGCAGTCCGGGAGGGGTCTACGAGCAGTACTTC

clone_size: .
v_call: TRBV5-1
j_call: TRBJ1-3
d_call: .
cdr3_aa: CASSLAGDLGINTIYF
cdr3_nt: TGCGCCAGCAGCTTGGCCGGAGACTTAGGAATCAACACCATATATTTT

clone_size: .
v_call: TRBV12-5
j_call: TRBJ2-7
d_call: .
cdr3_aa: CASRDSYEQYF
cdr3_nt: TGTGCTAGCAGGGATAGCTACGAGCAGTACTTC

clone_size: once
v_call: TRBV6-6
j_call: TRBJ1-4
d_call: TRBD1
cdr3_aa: CASRPTGGIEKLFF
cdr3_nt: TGTGCCAGCCGCCCGACAGGGGGCATTGAAAAACTGTTTTTT

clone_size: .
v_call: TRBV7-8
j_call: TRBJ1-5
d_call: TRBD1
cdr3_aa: CASSSKTGGWDNQPQHF
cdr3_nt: TGTGCCAGCAGCTCGAAGACAGGGGGCTGGGATAATCAGCCCCAGCATTTT

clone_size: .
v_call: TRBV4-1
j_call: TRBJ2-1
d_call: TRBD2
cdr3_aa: CASSGRAYNEQFF
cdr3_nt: TGCGCCAGCAGTGGGAGGGCCTACAATGAGCAGTTCTTC

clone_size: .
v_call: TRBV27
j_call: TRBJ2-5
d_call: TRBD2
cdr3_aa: CASSGVGTSGGRYQETQYF
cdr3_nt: TGTGCCAGCAGTGGGGTCGGGACTAGCGGGGGCAGATACCAAGAGACCCAGTACTTC

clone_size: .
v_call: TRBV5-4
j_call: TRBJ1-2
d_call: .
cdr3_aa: CASSLPGDIGYTF
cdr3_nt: TGTGCCAGCAGCTTGCCCGGGGATATTGGCTACACCTTC

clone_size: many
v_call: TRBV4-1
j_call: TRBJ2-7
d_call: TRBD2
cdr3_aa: CASSHPRGLANSYEQYF
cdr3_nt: TGCGCCAGCAGCCACCCCCGGGGACTAGCGAACTCCTACGAGCAGTACTTC

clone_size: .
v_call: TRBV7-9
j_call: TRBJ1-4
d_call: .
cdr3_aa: CASSLVGGSEKLFF
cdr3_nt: TGTGCCAGCAGCTTAGTGGGGGGGAGTGAAAAACTGTTTTTT

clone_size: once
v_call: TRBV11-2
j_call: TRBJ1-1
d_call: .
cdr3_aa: CASSPTQGWVDEAFF
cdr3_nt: TGTGCCAGCAGCCCAACACAGGGATGGGTCGATGAAGCTTTCTTT

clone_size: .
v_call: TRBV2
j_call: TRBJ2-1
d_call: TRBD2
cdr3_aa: CASSGTSGGAYRNNEQFF
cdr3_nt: TGTGCCAGCAGCGGGACTAGCGGGGGGGCCTACAGGAACAATGAGCAGTTCTTC

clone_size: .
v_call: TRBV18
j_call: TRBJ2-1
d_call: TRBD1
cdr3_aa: CASSPPQRQGSDEQFF
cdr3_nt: TGTGCCAGCTCACCACCTCAAAGACAGGGTTCAGATGAGCAGTTCTTC

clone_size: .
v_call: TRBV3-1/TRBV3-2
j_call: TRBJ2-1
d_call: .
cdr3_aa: CASSQDWSDNEQFF
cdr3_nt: TGTGCCAGCAGCCAAGATTGGAGCGACAATGAGCAGTTCTTC

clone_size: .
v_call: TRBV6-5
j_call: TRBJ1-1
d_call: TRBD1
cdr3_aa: CASFTDRVNTEAFF
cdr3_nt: TGTGCCTCTTTCACGGACAGGGTGAACACTGAAGCTTTCTTT

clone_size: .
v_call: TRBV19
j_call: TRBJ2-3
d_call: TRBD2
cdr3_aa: CASSGSSGGTDTQYF
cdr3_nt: TGTGCCAGTAGTGGCTCTAGCGGGGGAACAGATACGCAGTATTTT

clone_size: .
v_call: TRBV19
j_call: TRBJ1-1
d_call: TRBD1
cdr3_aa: CASKNPRGQGSTEAFF
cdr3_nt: TGTGCCAGTAAAAACCCCCGGGGACAGGGCAGCACTGAAGCTTTCTTT

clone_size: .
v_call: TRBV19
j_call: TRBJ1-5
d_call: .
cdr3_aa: CASSTGRDQPQHF
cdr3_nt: TGTGCCAGTAGTACCGGCAGGGATCAGCCCCAGCATTTT

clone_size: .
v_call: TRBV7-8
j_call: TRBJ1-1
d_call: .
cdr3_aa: CASSHRGVVEAFF
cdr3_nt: TGTGCCAGCAGCCATCGGGGGGTGGTAGAAGCTTTCTTT

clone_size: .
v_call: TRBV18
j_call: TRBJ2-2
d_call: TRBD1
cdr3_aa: CASSRQGNTGELFF
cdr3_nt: TGTGCCAGCTCAAGACAGGGGAACACCGGGGAGCTGTTTTTT

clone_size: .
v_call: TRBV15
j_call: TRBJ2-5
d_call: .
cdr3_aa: CATSRALGDWETQYF
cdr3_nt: TGTGCCACCAGCAGAGCCCTAGGTGATTGGGAGACCCAGTACTTC

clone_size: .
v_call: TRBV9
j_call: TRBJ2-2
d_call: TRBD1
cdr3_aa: CASSVEPTGGAGHGELFF
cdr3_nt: TGTGCCAGCAGCGTAGAGCCGACAGGGGGCGCAGGGCACGGGGAGCTGTTTTTT

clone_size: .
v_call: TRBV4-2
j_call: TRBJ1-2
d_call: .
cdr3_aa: CASSQEREYRDPRMRYTF
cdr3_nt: TGTGCCAGCAGCCAAGAAAGGGAGTACAGGGATCCCCGTATGCGGTACACCTTC

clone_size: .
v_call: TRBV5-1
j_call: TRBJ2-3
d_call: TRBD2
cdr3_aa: CASRGLAGTTISTDTQYF
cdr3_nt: TGCGCCAGCAGGGGACTAGCGGGAACCACCATAAGCACAGATACGCAGTATTTT

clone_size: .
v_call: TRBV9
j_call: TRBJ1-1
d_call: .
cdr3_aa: CASSVVSGGVSTEAFF
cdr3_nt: TGTGCCAGCAGCGTAGTATCTGGGGGCGTAAGCACTGAAGCTTTCTTT

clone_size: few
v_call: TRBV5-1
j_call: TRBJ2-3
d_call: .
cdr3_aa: CASSPRVRGRTDTQYF
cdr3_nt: TGCGCCAGCAGTCCCCGTGTGCGGGGCCGCACAGATACGCAGTATTTT

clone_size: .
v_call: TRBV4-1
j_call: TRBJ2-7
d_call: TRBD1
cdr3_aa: CASSQRDSLNYEQYF
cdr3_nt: TGCGCCAGCAGCCAGAGGGACAGCCTAAACTACGAGCAGTACTTC

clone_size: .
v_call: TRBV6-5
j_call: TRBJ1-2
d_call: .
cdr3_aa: CATTEVYGYTF
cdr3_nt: TGTGCCACGACAGAAGTATATGGCTACACCTTC

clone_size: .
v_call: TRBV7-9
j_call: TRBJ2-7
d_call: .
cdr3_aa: CASSSGALHYEQYF
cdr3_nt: TGTGCCAGCAGCTCAGGGGCCCTCCACTACGAGCAGTACTTC

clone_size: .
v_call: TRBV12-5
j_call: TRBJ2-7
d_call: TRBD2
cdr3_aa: CASALRTSGTYEQYF
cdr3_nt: TGTGCTAGTGCTTTGAGGACTAGCGGGACCTACGAGCAGTACTTC

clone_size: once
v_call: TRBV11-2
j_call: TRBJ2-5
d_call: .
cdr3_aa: CASSLVGGAQETQYF
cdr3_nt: TGTGCCAGCAGCTTAGTAGGGGGGGCCCAAGAGACCCAGTACTTC

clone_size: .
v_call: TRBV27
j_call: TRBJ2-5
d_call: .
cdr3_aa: CASSSGGGFHVETQYF
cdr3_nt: TGTGCCAGCAGTTCGGGTGGCGGGTTTCATGTGGAGACCCAGTACTTC

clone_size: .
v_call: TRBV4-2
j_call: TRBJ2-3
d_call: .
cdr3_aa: CASSHNSFSTDTQYF
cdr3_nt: TGTGCCAGCAGCCACAATAGCTTTAGCACAGATACGCAGTATTTT

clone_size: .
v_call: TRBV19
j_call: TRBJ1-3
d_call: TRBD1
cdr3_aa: CATRGTASGNTIYF
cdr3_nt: TGTGCCACCAGGGGGACAGCCTCTGGAAACACCATATATTTT

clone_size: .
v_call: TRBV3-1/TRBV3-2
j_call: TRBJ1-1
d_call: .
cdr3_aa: CASSQAVETEAFF
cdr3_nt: TGTGCCAGCAGCCAAGCGGTGGAGACTGAAGCTTTCTTT